This record covers a single T cell receptor (beta chain). The data belong to a study of blood T cell repertoires in COVID-19. Overall study context: Acute and convalescent COVID-19 samples came from the United States, Italy and Spain. PBMCs, B-cell-depleted T cells, or T cells provided the cDNA or gDNA that made up the material.

Germline-derived CDR1 and CDR2 are LNHDA and SQIVND (reference sequence). Trimming stripped 7 bases from V and 4 bases from J, with 11 bases between. This CDR3 region has 13 residues. As originally analysed: Reference gene primer amplification in the assay estimated nucleated cell counts. The method was immunoSEQ multiplex PCR; TCRdb's version includes in-frame clones alone and lacks a portion of them. V and J calls and clone size come straight from that table; D and trimming were deduced from the DNA. The repertoire holds roughly 79,000 clones, with roughly 86% as singletons. This rearrangement joins TRBV19 to TRBJ1-3; a weak D match, TRBD1 (5 bases). The sequencing input was peripheral blood. This TCR was sampled from a human donor in a cohort sampled during active COVID-19. CDR3 DNA: TGTGCCAGTAAGGGCAGGGTCGGAAACACCATATATTTT. The encoded protein is CASKGRVGNTIYF. Based on the CDR3 plus reference TRBV19 and TRBJ1-3, the full variable domain is DGGITQSPKYLFRKEGQNVTLSCEQNLNHDAMYWYRQDPGQGLRLIYYSQIVNDFQKGDIAEGYSVSREKKESFPLTVTSAQKNPTAFYLCASKGRVGNTIYFGEGSWLTVV.